This passage covers 32 T cell receptor beta chains from one sample sequenced in a study of blood T cell repertoires in COVID-19. The repertoire was sequenced with immunoSEQ multiplex PCR; TCRdb's copy has only in-frame clones and lacks some. The table has under 250,000 clones, 88% seen once. The source material was peripheral blood. These receptors all stem from a man aged 50 to 60 with COVID-19, enrolled during active disease.

This clone showed up many times. Other DNA sequences of this sample code for an identical CDR3. This rearrangement joins TRBV5-1 to TRBJ2-2, with unresolved D. This CDR3 comprises 13 residues. Trimming removed 2 bases at V and 3 bases at J, with 5 bases between. Germline V gene lookup returns CDR1 SGHRS and CDR2 YFSETQ. This CDR3 is CASSFQDTGELFF. The DNA for the CDR3 is TGCGCCAGCAGCTTCCAGGACACCGGGGAGCTGTTTTTT.

The V gene is TRBV6-4, the J gene TRBJ2-3, with D possibly being TRBD1 (5 bases). The CDR3 totals 16 residues. Trimming shortened V by 3 bases and J by 1 base, and 14 bases separated the two germline ends. The germline V gene has CDR1 MRHNA and CDR2 SNTAGT. The CDR3 spells CASSEQARSGTDTQYF. In DNA form, the CDR3 reads TGTGCCAGCAGTGAACAGGCCCGCAGCGGCACAGATACGCAGTATTTT.

This rearrangement joins TRBV10-3 to TRBJ1-2, with D tentatively TRBD1 (5 bases). The V end lost 0 bases, the J end lost 8 bases, and 10 bases lay between the germline ends. CDR1 is ENHRY and CDR2 is SYGVKD in the germline V gene. The CDR3 length is 13 residues. For the CDR3, the DNA is TGTGCCATCAGTGAGTCGTCAGGGTACGGCTACACCTTC. It specifies CAISESSGYGYTF.

The genes are TRBV27 and TRBJ2-1; 12 nucleotides line up with TRBD1. Germline CDR1 reads MNHEY; CDR2 reads SMNVEV (reference sequence). This CDR3 is 13 amino acids long. The trim removed 7 bases at V and 10 bases at J, leaving 5 bases unmatched. The CDR3 sequence: CASKGQGAREQFF. The CDR3 DNA is TGTGCCAGCAAGGGACAGGGGGCCAGGGAGCAGTTCTTC.

This chain uses TRBV3-1 (or the pseudogene TRBV3-2) with TRBJ2-7; tentative D call: TRBD1 (5 bases). With 2 bases removed from V and 6 bases from J, the gap between germline ends came to 17 bases. Germline lookup yields CDR1 LGHDT and CDR2 YNNKEL (reference sequence). The CDR3 loop spans 15 amino acids. The CDR3 spells CASSQSTGFYGEQYF. The CDR3 DNA sequence: TGTGCCAGCAGCCAAAGTACAGGATTTTATGGCGAGCAGTACTTC.

The rearrangement joins TRBV5-6 to TRBJ2-7; 14 bases are shared with TRBD2. Trimming at V came to 4 bases and at J to 6 bases, leaving 12 bases not matched to a gene. This CDR3 is 17 amino acids long. Germline V gives CDR1 SGHDT, CDR2 YYEEEE. The DNA for the CDR3 is TGTGCCAGCAGCCCTGGGACTAGCGGGAGTTCGGTGCGCGAGCAGTACTTC. Translation gives CASSPGTSGSSVREQYF.

V and J are TRBV18 and TRBJ2-3; 7 bases line up with TRBD2. Trimming cost V 3 bases and J 4 bases; bases outside gene matches: 7. The CDR3 is 15 amino acids. CDR1 is KGHSH, CDR2 LQKENI, per germline. CDR3 loop: CASSPGRGFADTQYF. Written as DNA, the CDR3 is TGTGCCAGCTCACCCGGGCGGGGGTTCGCAGATACGCAGTATTTT. The full variable domain, rest sourced from reference TRBV18 and TRBJ2-3, is NAGVMQNPRHLVRRRGQEARLRCSPMKGHSHVYWYRQLPEEGLKFMVYLQKENIIDESGMPKERFSAEFPKEGPSILRIQQVVRGDSAAYFCASSPGRGFADTQYFGPGTRLTVL.

The CDR3 here is CASSMWSGGQETQYF. The CDR3 DNA reads as TGTGCCAGTAGTATGTGGTCGGGGGGGCAAGAGACCCAGTACTTC. The V and J genes are TRBV19 and TRBJ2-5; 8 bases are shared with TRBD2. This CDR3 contains 15 residues. Trimming removed 3 bases from V and 2 bases from J; junction bases left unmatched: 5. The germline V gene has CDR1 LNHDA and CDR2 SQIVND (reference sequence).

The chain links TRBV4-3 to TRBJ1-2; no definite D call. V gave up 1 base and J gave up 1 base, with 13 bases separating them. CDR1 is LGHNA, CDR2 YSLEER, per germline. The CDR3 consists of 16 residues. The CDR3 DNA reads as TGCGCCAGCAGCCAAGTTCCCCCGGAGGTTAACTATGGCTACACCTTC. Protein sequence: CASSQVPPEVNYGYTF.

This rearrangement joins TRBV6-5 to TRBJ1-1; 8 nucleotides match TRBD1. Trimming removed 6 bases from V and 3 bases from J; junction bases left unmatched: 9. Germline V lookup: CDR1 MNHEY, CDR2 SVGAGI. The CDR3 has 15 amino acids. Here the CDR3 DNA reads TGTGCCAGCAGAACCTACAGGGGGAATGACACTGAAGCTTTCTTT. This gives the protein CASRTYRGNDTEAFF.

This sequence joins TRBV28 and TRBJ1-1; TRBD1 aligns across 8 bases. CDR3 length: 15 residues. Germline CDR1 is MDHEN and CDR2 is SYDVKM. J gave up 2 bases and V 1 base, and 3 bases lay outside the gene matches. The DNA for the CDR3 is TGTGCCAGCAGTTTATCCTCAGGGGGCAACACTGAAGCTTTCTTT. Protein: CASSLSSGGNTEAFF.

The V gene is TRBV19, the J gene TRBJ2-3; 11 bases line up with TRBD2. In germline, CDR1 is LNHDA, CDR2 SQIVND (reference sequence). V lost 6 bases, J lost 3 bases, and 5 bases stayed unmatched. The CDR3 is made up of 15 amino acids. CDR3 in DNA: TGTGCCAGTAGCCCCGTAGCGGGAGGGACAGATACGCAGTATTTT. Its translation is CASSPVAGGTDTQYF.

This sequence joins TRBV19 and TRBJ2-4; 8 bases map to TRBD1. Germline loops: CDR1 LNHDA, CDR2 SQIVND (reference sequence). V dropped 1 base and J dropped 5; count of bases not matched to a gene: 4. The CDR3 covers 15 residues. CDR3 DNA: TGTGCCAGTAGTATAGGCAGGGGGCGTGAAAACATTCAGTACTTC. This translates into CASSIGRGRENIQYF.

This clone was recorded only once. The V call is TRBV19, the J call TRBJ2-5; TRBD1 agrees at 10 bases. Germline assignment: CDR1 LNHDA and CDR2 SQIVND (reference sequence). V lost 6 bases to trimming and J lost 5 bases; unmatched junction nucleotides: 6. This CDR3 comprises 14 residues. The CDR3 DNA is TGTGCCAGTAGCACCGGGACAGGGGTTGAGACCCAGTACTTC. Encoded protein: CASSTGTGVETQYF.

The V call is TRBV30, the J call TRBJ1-3; maybe TRBD1 (5 bases). Between the trimmed V and J ends, which lost 1 base and 0 bases, there was a span of 19 bases. This CDR3 is 18 amino acids long. Germline CDR1 reads GTSNPN; CDR2 reads SVGIG (reference sequence). The CDR3 sequence is CAWSARQGDIASGNTIYF. As DNA, the CDR3 is TGTGCCTGGAGTGCCAGGCAGGGTGACATCGCCTCTGGAAACACCATATATTTT.

The chain combines TRBV3-1 (or the pseudogene TRBV3-2) with TRBJ2-7; D may be TRBD2 (6 bases). This CDR3 region has 16 residues. Germline V gene sequence: CDR1 LGHDT, CDR2 YNNKEL (reference sequence). Deletions cut 0 bases from V and 2 bases from J, with 14 bases between. The CDR3 DNA reads TGTGCCAGCAGCCAAGATTGGAGGGTTCCTACCTACGAGCAGTACTTC. Translation: CASSQDWRVPTYEQYF.

J is TRBJ2-1 and V is TRBV10-1; 9 bases are shared with TRBD2. CDR1 WNHNN and CDR2 SYGVQD come from the germline V gene (reference sequence). V was pared by 7 bases and J by 7 bases, with 5 bases of the junction left unmatched. The CDR3 has 13 residues. The CDR3 nucleotides are TGCGCCAGCAAGGCGGGAGGGGGTAATGAGCAGTTCTTC. Translating it yields CASKAGGGNEQFF.

The gene calls are TRBV3-1 (or the pseudogene TRBV3-2) and TRBJ2-3; a possible D gene is TRBD1 (5 bases). This CDR3 spans 15 amino acids. Germline V gene lookup returns CDR1 LGHDT and CDR2 YNNKEL (reference sequence). V was cut by 2 bases and J by 2 bases, with 11 bases left in between. In nucleotides, the CDR3 is TGTGCCAGCAGCCAACAACCCAGGGCCACAGATACGCAGTATTTT. Protein sequence: CASSQQPRATDTQYF.

This chain connects TRBV19 to TRBJ2-6, with a possible D match to TRBD1 (6 bases). The length of the CDR3 is 15 residues. Germline-derived CDR1 and CDR2 are LNHDA and SQIVND (reference sequence). V was shortened by 7 bases and J by 2 bases, with 12 bases between the two germline ends. CDR3 sequence: CASIQQGPGANVLTF. The CDR3 region has the DNA TGTGCCAGTATCCAACAGGGTCCTGGGGCCAACGTCCTGACTTTC.

This chain uses TRBV7-2 with TRBJ2-3; 9 nucleotides match TRBD2. The germline V gene encodes CDR1 SGHTA and CDR2 FQGNSA. After removal of 5 bases from V and 7 bases from J, the junction contained 7 bases not matched to a gene. The CDR3 is 14 residues long. The CDR3 DNA is TGTGCCAGCAGCCCGGGACTAGCTTTGAATACGCAGTATTTT. Its translation: CASSPGLALNTQYF. Complete variable domain (other parts from reference TRBV7-2 and TRBJ2-3): GAGVSQSPSNKVTEKGKDVELRCDPISGHTALYWYRQSLGQGLEFLIYFQGNSAPDKSGLPSDRFSAERTGGSVSTLTIQRTQQEDSAVYLCASSPGLALNTQYFGPGTRLTVL.

The chain employs TRBV30 and TRBJ1-2; weak D call: TRBD1 (6 bases). The CDR3 spans 14 residues. The germline V gene encodes CDR1 GTSNPN and CDR2 SVGIG (reference sequence). The V and J ends lost 3 bases and 7 bases respectively, with 18 bases between them. The CDR3 nucleotides are TGTGCCTGGAGCGGCTCCGGGGCGGGGGCTGGCTACACCTTC. Its protein is CAWSGSGAGAGYTF.

The chain couples TRBV30 to TRBJ1-2; no reliable D call. V gave up 0 bases and J gave up 0 bases, with 11 bases separating them. Germline assignment: CDR1 GTSNPN and CDR2 SVGIG (reference sequence). CDR3 length: 15 amino acids. CDR3 protein: CAWSVRDTSNYGYTF. The CDR3 nucleotides read TGTGCCTGGAGTGTACGAGACACGTCTAACTATGGCTACACCTTC.

The chain couples TRBV10-3 to TRBJ1-2; D is unresolved. Germline V gives CDR1 ENHRY, CDR2 SYGVKD. The CDR3 runs 13 residues. Trimming cost V 3 bases and J 8 bases, with 13 bases left between them. The CDR3 DNA follows: TGTGCCATCAGTGAACTCACCGGGTCCGGCTACACCTTC. It encodes CAISELTGSGYTF.

The V call is TRBV9, the J call TRBJ1-2; possibly TRBD1 for D (6 bases). V gave up 4 bases and J gave up 8 bases, with 18 bases separating them. CDR3 length: 14 amino acids. Germline lookup yields CDR1 SGDLS and CDR2 YYNGEE. The CDR3 nucleotides are TGTGCCAGCAGCCTCACGGGACAAATGGACGGCTACACCTTC. This encodes CASSLTGQMDGYTF.

The chain couples TRBV10-2 to TRBJ1-1, with 7 nucleotides matching TRBD1. The CDR3 extends over 12 amino acids. Trimming at V came to 5 bases and at J to 7 bases, leaving 4 bases not matched to a gene. Germline values: CDR1 WSHSY, CDR2 SAAADI. The CDR3 nucleotides read TGCGCCAGCAGTAACCGGGACAGTGAAGCTTTCTTT. Amino acids: CASSNRDSEAFF.

This clone has a count of ten or more. J is TRBJ1-1 and V is TRBV2; 7 nucleotides align to TRBD1. The CDR3 sequence is 13 residues long. Germline loops: CDR1 SNHLY, CDR2 FYNNEI. V shed 4 bases and J 3 bases; nucleotides not matched to a gene: 2. CDR3 nucleotide sequence: TGTGCCAGCAGTGTGGGACAGTACACTGAAGCTTTCTTT. It is translated as CASSVGQYTEAFF.

The rearrangement uses TRBV28 and TRBJ1-4, with 7 bases matching TRBD1. In germline, CDR1 is MDHEN, CDR2 SYDVKM. The V and J ends lost 8 bases and 8 bases, in that order; junction bases with no gene match: 5. The CDR3 runs 12 residues. The CDR3 DNA follows: TGTGCCAGCCGACGACAGGGAGAAAAACTGTTTTTT. This sequence encodes CASRRQGEKLFF.

V gene TRBV7-8 combines with J gene TRBJ2-5; 7 positions match TRBD1. Per the germline V gene, CDR1 is SGHVS and CDR2 is FQNEAQ. This CDR3 region has 15 residues. J gave up 4 bases and V 1 base, and 6 bases lay outside the gene matches. CDR3 region: CASSLEPRGRETQYF. CDR3 coding DNA: TGTGCCAGCAGCTTAGAACCCAGGGGGAGAGAGACCCAGTACTTC.

The chain couples TRBV12-3 or TRBV12-4 to TRBJ1-1; 8 bases align to TRBD1. The CDR3 extends over 13 amino acids. Trimming removed 3 bases from V and 4 bases from J; junction bases left unmatched: 1. CDR3 in DNA: TGTGCCAGCAGTTTCCAGGGGGCCACTGAAGCTTTCTTT. It is translated as CASSFQGATEAFF.

The chain recombines TRBV11-2 with TRBJ2-1, with 9 bases lining up with TRBD2. V dropped 2 bases and J dropped 0; count of bases not matched to a gene: 5. This CDR3 comprises 17 residues. Germline assignment: CDR1 SGHAT and CDR2 FQNNGV. The CDR3 DNA sequence: TGTGCCAGCAGCTTAACCTTTAGCGGGAGCTCCTACAATGAGCAGTTCTTC. This codes for CASSLTFSGSSYNEQFF.

Only a few counts were recorded for this clone. The gene calls are TRBV19 and TRBJ2-7, with D uncertain. The V gene lost 5 bases and the J gene lost 1 base, with 21 bases spanning the gap. This CDR3 comprises 17 residues. Germline lookup yields CDR1 LNHDA and CDR2 SQIVND (reference sequence). Here the CDR3 DNA reads TGTGCCAGTAGTCGTAGTCAGACTTTAGCCGAATCCTACGAGCAGTACTTC. It encodes CASSRSQTLAESYEQYF.

This sequence joins TRBV11-2 and TRBJ2-5, with 7 bases identical to TRBD2. Trimming took 4 bases from V and 1 from J; bases not matched to a gene: 9. CDR1 SGHAT and CDR2 FQNNGV come from the germline V gene. CDR3 length: 16 amino acids. The DNA of the CDR3 is TGTGCCAGCAGCTCCGTCCTGCGGGAGCCCCAAGAGACCCAGTACTTC. It yields the protein CASSSVLREPQETQYF.